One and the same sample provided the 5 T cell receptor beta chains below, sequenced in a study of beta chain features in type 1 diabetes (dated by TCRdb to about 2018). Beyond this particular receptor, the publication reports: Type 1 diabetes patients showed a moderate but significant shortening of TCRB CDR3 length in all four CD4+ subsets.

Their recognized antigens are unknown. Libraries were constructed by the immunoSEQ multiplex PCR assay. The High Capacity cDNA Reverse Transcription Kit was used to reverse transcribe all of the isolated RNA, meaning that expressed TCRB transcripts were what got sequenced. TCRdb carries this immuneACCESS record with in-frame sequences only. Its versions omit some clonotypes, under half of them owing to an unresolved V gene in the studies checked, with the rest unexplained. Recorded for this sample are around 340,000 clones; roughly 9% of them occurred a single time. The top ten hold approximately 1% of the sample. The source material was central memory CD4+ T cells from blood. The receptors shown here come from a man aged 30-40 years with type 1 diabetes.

CDR3: CASSRDRDVSPLHF. CDR3 nucleotides: TGTGCCAGCAGCAGGGACAGGGACGTTTCACCCCTCCACTTT. The V gene is TRBV7-2, the J gene TRBJ1-6; TRBD1 matches at 9 bases. The CDR3 covers 14 residues. The germline CDR1 and CDR2 sequences are SGHTA and FQGNSA. J gave up 9 bases and V 5 bases, and 5 bases lay outside the gene matches.

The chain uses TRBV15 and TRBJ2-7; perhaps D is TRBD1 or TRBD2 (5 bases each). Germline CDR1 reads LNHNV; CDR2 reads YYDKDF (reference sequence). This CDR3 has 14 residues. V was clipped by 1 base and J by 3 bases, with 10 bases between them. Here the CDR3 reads CATSRGGINYEQYF. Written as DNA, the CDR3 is TGTGCCACCAGCAGAGGGGGGATCAACTACGAGCAGTACTTC.

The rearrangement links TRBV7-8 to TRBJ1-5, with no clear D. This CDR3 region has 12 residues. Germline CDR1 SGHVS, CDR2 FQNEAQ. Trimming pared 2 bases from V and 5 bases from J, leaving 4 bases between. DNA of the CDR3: TGTGCCAGCAGCTTACACGATCAGCCCCAGCATTTT. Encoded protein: CASSLHDQPQHF.

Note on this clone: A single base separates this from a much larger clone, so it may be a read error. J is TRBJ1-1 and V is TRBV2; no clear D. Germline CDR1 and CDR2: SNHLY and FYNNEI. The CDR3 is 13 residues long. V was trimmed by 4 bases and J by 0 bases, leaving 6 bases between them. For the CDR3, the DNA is TGTGCCAGCAGTGGACGGATGAACACTGAAGCTTTCTTT. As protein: CASSGRMNTEAFF.

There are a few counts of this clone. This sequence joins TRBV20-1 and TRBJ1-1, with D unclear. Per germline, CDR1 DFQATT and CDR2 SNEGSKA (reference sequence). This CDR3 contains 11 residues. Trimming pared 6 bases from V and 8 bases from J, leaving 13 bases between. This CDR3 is CSALPKVEAFF. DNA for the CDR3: TGCAGTGCGCTCCCGAAGGTCGAAGCTTTCTTT.